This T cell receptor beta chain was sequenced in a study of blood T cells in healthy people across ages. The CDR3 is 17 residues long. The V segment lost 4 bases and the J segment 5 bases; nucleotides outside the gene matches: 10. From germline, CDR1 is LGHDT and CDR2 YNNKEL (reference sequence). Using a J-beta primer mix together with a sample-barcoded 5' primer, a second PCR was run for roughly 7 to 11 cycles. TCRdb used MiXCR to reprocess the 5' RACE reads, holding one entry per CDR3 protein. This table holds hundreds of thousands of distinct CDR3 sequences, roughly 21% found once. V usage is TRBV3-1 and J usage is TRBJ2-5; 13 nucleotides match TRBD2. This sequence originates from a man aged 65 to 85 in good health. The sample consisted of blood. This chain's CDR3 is CASSRTHGLAGEETQYF. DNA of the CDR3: TGTGCCAGCAGCCGCACCCACGGACTAGCGGGAGAGGAGACCCAGTACTTC.